The present entry profiles one T cell receptor beta chain with its context. These data belong to a study of technical replicates of blood from several donors. CDR3 length equals 14 residues. CDR1 is SGHRS and CDR2 is YFSETQ in the germline V gene. The V and J ends lost 4 bases and 9 bases, in that order; junction bases with no gene match: 9. Libraries were prepared by immunoSEQ multiplex PCR; TCRdb keeps only in-frame clonotypes and omits some of them. The sample holds 8,500 to 10,000 clones, around 92% seen once. Sequenced material: PBMCs. V is TRBV5-1 and J is TRBJ2-4, with 8 bases matching TRBD1. The clonotype was recovered from a human donor in good health. CDR3 amino acids: CASSPGQGRGIQYF. CDR3 bases: TGCGCCAGCAGCCCCGGACAGGGCCGGGGCATTCAGTACTTC.